This TCR beta chain was captured in a study of blood T cell repertoires in COVID-19 (dated by TCRdb to about 2020). About the study as a whole: Collaborator samples came from the United States, Italy and Spain and covered acute and convalescent phases of COVID-19. The material from the prospective study consisted of cDNA or gDNA derived from T cells, B-cell-depleted T cells, or PBMCs. Subjects who had been exposed to COVID-19, were actively infected with it, or had recovered from it provided the deeply sampled blood TCRbeta repertoires that made up the dataset. The sample metadata nearly always contained a de-identified subject ID, COVID-19 status, age in years and sex. HLA class I and class II types, where available, came from metadata supplied by the sample provider rather than from assay-based typing. The samples were drawn from two sources: the first 160 participants of the ongoing ImmuneRACE study, and about 1,300 subjects contributed by 6 global collaborators. The repertoires were made available in a free public database intended to serve as a resource for research on the immune response to SARS-CoV-2. The research as a whole found: The quantity of clinical and demographic metadata differed by source and by participant and was supplied without curation.

In this sample, this clone turned up once. What antigen it recognizes has not been identified. No quality values exist for individual bases; no much larger clone is one base distant. Collaborating institutions collected whole blood in K2EDTA tubes following their own protocols. For TCRbeta analysis, collaborators shipped samples as frozen whole blood, isolated PBMCs, or DNA extracted from either of those sample types. TCRbeta CDR3 regions were amplified from genomic DNA by means of the immunoSEQ Assay, a bias-controlled multiplex PCR. In the authors' own workflow: The number of nucleated cells in each sample was estimated by amplification of reference gene primers within the assay. To quantify the absolute abundance of each unique TCRbeta CDR3 rearrangement, sequence reads were collapsed and filtered. For each sample, productive Simpson clonality was calculated by taking the square root of Simpson's diversity index across productive rearrangements. As stored in TCRdb, this immuneACCESS dataset retains in-frame rearrangements with V and J assigned. A fraction of the clones does not appear; measured against another copy, unresolved V genes explain less than half of the discrepancy, and the remainder lacks a known reason. That table furnishes V, J and clone size, whereas the DNA furnished D and trimming. Counted in this sample were roughly 190,000 clones; less than 90% of them appeared once. The top ten constitute roughly 6.1% of the sample.

Counted from cysteine to phenylalanine, this CDR3 has 12 amino acids. CDR3 DNA is the only sequence kept; it has 36 bases, read in frame from the first base. V was cut back by 5 bases and J by 7 bases, leaving a gap of 11 bases between them. The receptor was derived from a woman aged 40 to 50 with acute or convalescent COVID-19. The chain uses TRBV12-3 or TRBV12-4 and TRBJ1-1, with no D gene named confidently. The sequencing sample was made of peripheral blood. The bases read TGTGCCAGCAGTCCGGGGTATTATGAAGCTTTCTTT. It encodes CASSPGYYEAFF.